This T cell receptor (beta chain) was identified in a study of blood T cell repertoires in COVID-19 (TCRdb year 2020). About the study as a whole: Collaborator samples came from the United States, Italy and Spain and covered acute and convalescent phases of COVID-19. The prospective study material was composed of cDNA or gDNA derived from T cells, B-cell-depleted T cells, or PBMCs. The dataset comprised deeply sampled blood TCRbeta repertoires from subjects exposed to, actively infected with, or recovered from COVID-19. The repertoires were released in a freely available public database meant as a resource for research on the immune response to SARS-CoV-2. The samples were drawn from two sources: the first 160 participants of the ongoing ImmuneRACE study, and 1,200 or so subjects contributed by 6 global collaborators. Nearly every sample came with metadata listing a de-identified subject ID, COVID-19 status, age in years and sex. Where HLA class I and class II types were available, the types were taken from metadata supplied by the sample provider, not from assay-based typing. The paper as a whole reports these results and caveats: How much clinical and demographic metadata was included differed by source and by participant, and the metadata was provided uncurated.

A note on this clone: Its antigen remains undetermined. Base qualities are missing; no much larger clone stands one base away.

Collaborating institutions collected whole blood in K2EDTA tubes following their own protocols. For TCRbeta analysis, collaborator samples were shipped as frozen whole blood, as isolated PBMCs, or as DNA extracted from either sample type. V is cut by 0 bases and J by 0 bases, and the space between the germline ends is 11 bases. The cysteine opens and the phenylalanine closes a CDR3 of 16 amino acids. Only the CDR3 part of the read is kept: 48 bases, read in frame from the first base. The germline V gene gives CDR1 as MGHRA and CDR2 as YSYEKL. TCRbeta CDR3 regions were amplified from genomic DNA by means of the immunoSEQ Assay, a bias-controlled multiplex PCR. The authors' analysis ran thus. Within the assay, amplification of reference gene primers was used to estimate how many nucleated cells each sample contained. To quantify the absolute abundance of each unique TCRbeta CDR3 rearrangement, sequence reads were collapsed and filtered. For each sample, productive Simpson clonality was calculated as the square root of Simpson's diversity index over productive rearrangements. Not all clones reach the TCRdb copy of this immuneACCESS table, which keeps in-frame sequences only. Checked studies attribute under half of the gap to unresolved V genes and leave the rest unexplained. From that table come the V and J calls and clone size; the DNA was used to work out D and trimming. For this sample the table gives about 73,000 clones, of which roughly nine tenths were detected only once. The biggest ten clones account for about 9.2% of the sample.

The chain uses TRBV4-1 and TRBJ1-2; a tentative D match to TRBD1 spans 6 bases. What was sequenced was peripheral blood. The sequence was collected from a man at least 80 years old with acute or convalescent COVID-19. The CDR3 protein: CASSQEEAGANYGYTF. The sequence in DNA is TGCGCCAGCAGCCAAGAGGAAGCAGGGGCTAACTATGGCTACACCTTC.